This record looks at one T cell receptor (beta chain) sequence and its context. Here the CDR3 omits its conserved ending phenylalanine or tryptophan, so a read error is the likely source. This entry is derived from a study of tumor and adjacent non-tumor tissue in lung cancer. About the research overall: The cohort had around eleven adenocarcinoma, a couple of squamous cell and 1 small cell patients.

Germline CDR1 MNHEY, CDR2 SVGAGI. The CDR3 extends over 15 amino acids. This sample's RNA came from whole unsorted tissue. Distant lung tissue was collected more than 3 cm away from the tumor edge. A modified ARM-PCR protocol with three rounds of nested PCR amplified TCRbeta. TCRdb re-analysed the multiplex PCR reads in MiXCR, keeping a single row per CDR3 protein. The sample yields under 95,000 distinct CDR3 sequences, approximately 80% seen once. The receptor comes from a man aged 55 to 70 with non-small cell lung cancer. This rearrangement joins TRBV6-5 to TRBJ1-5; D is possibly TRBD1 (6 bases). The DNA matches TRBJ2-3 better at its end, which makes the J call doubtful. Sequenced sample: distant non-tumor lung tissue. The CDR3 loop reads CASSYLQGSNQPQYS. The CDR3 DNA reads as TGTGCCAGTAGTTACCTACAGGGAAGCAATCAGCCCCAGTATTCT.